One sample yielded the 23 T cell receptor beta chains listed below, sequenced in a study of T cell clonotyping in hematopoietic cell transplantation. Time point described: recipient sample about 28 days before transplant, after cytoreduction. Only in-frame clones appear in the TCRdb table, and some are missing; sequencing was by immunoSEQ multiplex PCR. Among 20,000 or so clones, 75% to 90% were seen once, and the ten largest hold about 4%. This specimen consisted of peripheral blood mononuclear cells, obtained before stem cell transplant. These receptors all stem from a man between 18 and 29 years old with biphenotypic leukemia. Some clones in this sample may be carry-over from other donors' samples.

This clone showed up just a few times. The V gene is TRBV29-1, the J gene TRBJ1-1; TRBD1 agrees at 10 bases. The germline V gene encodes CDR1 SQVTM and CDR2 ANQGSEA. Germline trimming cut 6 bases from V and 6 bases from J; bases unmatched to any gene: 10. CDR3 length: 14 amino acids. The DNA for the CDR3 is TGCAGCGTACTACCCCGGGACAGGGGCGCTGAAGCTTTCTTT. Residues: CSVLPRDRGAEAFF.

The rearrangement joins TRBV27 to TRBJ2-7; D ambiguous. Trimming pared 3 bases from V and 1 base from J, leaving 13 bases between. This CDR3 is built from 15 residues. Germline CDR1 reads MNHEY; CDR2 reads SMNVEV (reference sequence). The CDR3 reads CASSLLGSASYEQYF. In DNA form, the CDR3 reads TGTGCCAGCAGTTTGTTGGGATCGGCGTCCTACGAGCAGTACTTC.

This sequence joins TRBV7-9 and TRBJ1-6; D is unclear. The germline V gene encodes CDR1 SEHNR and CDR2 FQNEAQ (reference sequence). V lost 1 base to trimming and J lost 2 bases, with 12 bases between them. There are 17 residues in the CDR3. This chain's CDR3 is CASSLDEGITYNSPLHF. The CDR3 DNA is TGTGCCAGCAGCTTAGATGAAGGGATCACCTATAATTCACCCCTCCACTTT.

Here the CDR3 reads CASSLDGPATAGAFGYTF. The CDR3 nucleotides are TGTGCCAGCAGCTTGGATGGACCCGCGACGGCAGGGGCATTCGGCTACACCTTC. The V gene is TRBV5-4, the J gene TRBJ1-2, with a possible D match to TRBD1 (6 bases). CDR3 length: 18 amino acids. V was pared by 0 bases and J by 8 bases, with 26 bases between. Per germline, CDR1 SGHNT and CDR2 YYREEE (reference sequence).

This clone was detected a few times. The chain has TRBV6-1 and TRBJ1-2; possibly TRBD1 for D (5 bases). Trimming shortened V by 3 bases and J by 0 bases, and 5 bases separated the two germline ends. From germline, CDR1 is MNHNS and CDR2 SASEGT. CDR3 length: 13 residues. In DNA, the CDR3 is TGTGCCAGCAGTGAGGGACCTAACTATGGCTACACCTTC. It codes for CASSEGPNYGYTF.

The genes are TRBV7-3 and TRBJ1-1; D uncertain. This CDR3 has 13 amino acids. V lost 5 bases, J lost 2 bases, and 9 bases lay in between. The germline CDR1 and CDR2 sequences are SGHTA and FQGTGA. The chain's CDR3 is CASSRDLNTEAFF. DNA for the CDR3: TGTGCCAGCAGCAGGGATCTCAACACTGAAGCTTTCTTT. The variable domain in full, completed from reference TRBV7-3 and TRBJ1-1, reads GAGVSQTPSNKVTEKGKYVELRCDPISGHTALYWYRQSLGQGPEFLIYFQGTGAADDSGLPNDRFFAVRPEGSVSTLKIQRTERGDSAVYLCASSRDLNTEAFFGQGTRLTVV.

The CDR3 loop is CASSVNPRGDTEAFF. The CDR3 DNA follows: TGTGCCAGCAGCGTAAACCCCCGAGGGGACACTGAAGCTTTCTTT. The J gene is TRBJ1-1, the V gene TRBV9, with D perhaps TRBD1 (5 bases). V was pared by 1 base and J by 3 bases, with 13 bases between. There are 15 residues in the CDR3. Germline CDR1 SGDLS, CDR2 YYNGEE.

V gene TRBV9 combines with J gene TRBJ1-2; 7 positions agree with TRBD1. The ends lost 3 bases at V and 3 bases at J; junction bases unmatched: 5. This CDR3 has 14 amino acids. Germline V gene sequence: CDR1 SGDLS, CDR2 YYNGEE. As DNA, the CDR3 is TGTGCCAGCAGCGGGGAGGGGGCATACTATGGCTACACCTTC. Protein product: CASSGEGAYYGYTF.

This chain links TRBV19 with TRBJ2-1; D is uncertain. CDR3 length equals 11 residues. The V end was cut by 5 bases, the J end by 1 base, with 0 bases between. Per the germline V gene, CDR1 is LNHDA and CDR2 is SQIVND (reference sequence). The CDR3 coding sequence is TGTGCCAGTAGTTCCTACAATGAGCAGTTCTTC. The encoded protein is CASSSYNEQFF. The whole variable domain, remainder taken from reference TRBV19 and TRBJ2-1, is DGGITQSPKYLFRKEGQNVTLSCEQNLNHDAMYWYRQDPGQGLRLIYYSQIVNDFQKGDIAEGYSVSREKKESFPLTVTSAQKNPTAFYLCASSSYNEQFFGPGTRLTVL.

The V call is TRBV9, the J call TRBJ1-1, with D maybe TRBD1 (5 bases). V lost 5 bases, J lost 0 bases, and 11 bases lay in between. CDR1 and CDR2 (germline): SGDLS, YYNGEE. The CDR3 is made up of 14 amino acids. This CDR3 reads CASSRDWVNTEAFF. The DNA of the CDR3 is TGTGCCAGCAGTAGGGACTGGGTGAACACTGAAGCTTTCTTT.

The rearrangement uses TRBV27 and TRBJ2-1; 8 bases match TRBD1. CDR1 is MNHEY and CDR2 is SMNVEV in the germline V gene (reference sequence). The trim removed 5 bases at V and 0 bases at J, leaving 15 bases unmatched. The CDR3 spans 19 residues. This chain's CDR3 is CASSLWGQASPSSYNEQFF. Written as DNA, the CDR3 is TGTGCCAGCAGTCTTTGGGGACAGGCGTCCCCGAGCTCCTACAATGAGCAGTTCTTC.

The CDR3 region is CASSEVLVHQPQHF. The CDR3 DNA follows: TGTGCCAGCAGTGAAGTGTTGGTGCATCAGCCCCAGCATTTT. This chain connects TRBV6-1 to TRBJ1-5, with D hard to call. Germline V gives CDR1 MNHNS, CDR2 SASEGT. The V gene lost 1 base and the J gene lost 5 bases, with 9 bases spanning the gap. The CDR3 is 14 amino acids.

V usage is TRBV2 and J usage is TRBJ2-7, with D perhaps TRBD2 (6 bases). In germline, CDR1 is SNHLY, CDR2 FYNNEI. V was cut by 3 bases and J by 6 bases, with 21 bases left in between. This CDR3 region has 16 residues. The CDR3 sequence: CASSDGFRDLIAEQYF. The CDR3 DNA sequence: TGTGCCAGCAGTGATGGTTTCCGGGACTTAATAGCCGAGCAGTACTTC.

CDR3 coding DNA: TGTGCCAGCAGCTTGGCCGGGACAGCTTCCTACGAGCAGTACTTC. It yields the protein CASSLAGTASYEQYF. V is TRBV5-5 and J is TRBJ2-7, with TRBD1 matching 7 bases. CDR1 and CDR2 (germline): SGHKS, YYEKEE (reference sequence). The CDR3 sequence is 15 residues long. The J segment lost 1 base and the V segment lost 0 bases, leaving 4 bases of the junction unmatched.

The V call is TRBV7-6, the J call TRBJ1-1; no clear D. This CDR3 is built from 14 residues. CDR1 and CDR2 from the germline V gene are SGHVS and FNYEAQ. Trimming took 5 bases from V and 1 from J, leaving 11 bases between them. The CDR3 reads CASSHVEGNTEAFF. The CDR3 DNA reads TGTGCCAGCAGCCATGTAGAGGGGAACACTGAAGCTTTCTTT.

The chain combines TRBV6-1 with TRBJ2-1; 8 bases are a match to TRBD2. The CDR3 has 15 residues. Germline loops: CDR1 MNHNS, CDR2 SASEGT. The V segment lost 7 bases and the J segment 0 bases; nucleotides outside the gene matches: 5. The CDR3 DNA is TGTGCCAGCACCGGTAGCGGGGACTCCTACAATGAGCAGTTCTTC. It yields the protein CASTGSGDSYNEQFF.

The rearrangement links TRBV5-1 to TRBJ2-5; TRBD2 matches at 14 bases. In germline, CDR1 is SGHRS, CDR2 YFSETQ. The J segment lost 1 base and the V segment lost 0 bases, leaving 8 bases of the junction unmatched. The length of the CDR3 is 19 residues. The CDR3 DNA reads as TGCGCCAGCAGCTTGGGTTGGACTAGCGGGAGGCGAGGCCAAGAGACCCAGTACTTC. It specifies CASSLGWTSGRRGQETQYF.

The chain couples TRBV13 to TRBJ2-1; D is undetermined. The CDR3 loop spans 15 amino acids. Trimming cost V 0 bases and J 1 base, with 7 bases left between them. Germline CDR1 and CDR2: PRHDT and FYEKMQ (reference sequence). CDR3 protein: CASSLGGLSYNEQFF. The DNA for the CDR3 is TGTGCCAGCAGCTTAGGGGGCTTGTCCTACAATGAGCAGTTCTTC.

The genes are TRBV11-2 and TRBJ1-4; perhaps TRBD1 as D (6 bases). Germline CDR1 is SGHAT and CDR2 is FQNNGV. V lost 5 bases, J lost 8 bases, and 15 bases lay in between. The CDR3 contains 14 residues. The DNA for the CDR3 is TGTGCCAGCAGCCCGAGGGGGGTAAGGGAAAAACTGTTTTTT. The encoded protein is CASSPRGVREKLFF.

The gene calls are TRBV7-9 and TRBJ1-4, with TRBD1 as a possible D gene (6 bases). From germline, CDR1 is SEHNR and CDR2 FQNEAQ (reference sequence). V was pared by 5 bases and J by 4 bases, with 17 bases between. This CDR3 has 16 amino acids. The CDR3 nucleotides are TGTGCCAGCAGCGGAACAGGGTCTGGCAGTAATGAAAAACTGTTTTTT. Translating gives CASSGTGSGSNEKLFF.

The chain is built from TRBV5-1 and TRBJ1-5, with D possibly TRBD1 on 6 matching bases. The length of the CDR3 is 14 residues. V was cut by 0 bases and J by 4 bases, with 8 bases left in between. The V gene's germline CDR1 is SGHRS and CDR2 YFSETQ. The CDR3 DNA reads TGCGCCAGCAGCTTGGAAGGGGGAAATCAGCCCCAGCATTTT. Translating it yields CASSLEGGNQPQHF.

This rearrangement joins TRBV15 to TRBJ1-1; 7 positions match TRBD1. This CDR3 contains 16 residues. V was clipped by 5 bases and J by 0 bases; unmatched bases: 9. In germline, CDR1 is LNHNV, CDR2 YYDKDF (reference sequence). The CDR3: CATSPYAGQMNTEAFF. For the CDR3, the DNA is TGTGCCACCAGCCCATATGCGGGACAGATGAACACTGAAGCTTTCTTT.

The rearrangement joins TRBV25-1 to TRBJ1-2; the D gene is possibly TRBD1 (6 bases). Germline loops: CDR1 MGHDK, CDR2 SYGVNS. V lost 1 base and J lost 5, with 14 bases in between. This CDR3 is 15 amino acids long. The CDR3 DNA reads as TGTGCCAGCAGTGAATGGCTCACCACAGGGTATGGCTACACCTTC. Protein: CASSEWLTTGYGYTF.